The source of this TCR beta chain is a study of graft-versus-host responses after intestinal transplantation. Whole-study findings and limits: High graft-versus-host to host-versus-graft clonal ratios were found in allografts of patients who had graft-donor T cell macrochimerism.

Deletions cut 3 bases from V and 4 bases from J, with 9 bases between. The CDR3 is 13 residues long. Germline values: CDR1 MGHRA, CDR2 YSYEKL. Profiling relied on immunoSEQ multiplex PCR, and the TCRdb table lists in-frame clones only, not all of them. Of almost 40,000 clones listed, more than 90% are singletons. A note on this clone: As yet, its antigen is unknown.

The chain recombines TRBV4-1 with TRBJ1-1, with D possibly TRBD1 on 5 matching bases. The clonotype originates from a human donor who was the organ donor for an intestinal transplant. The sample consisted of unstimulated CD8+ T cells sorted from spleen or lymph node cells, taken before transplant. CDR3 amino acids: CASSQVGGTEAFF. The CDR3 nucleotides read TGCGCCAGCAGCCAGGTCGGGGGCACTGAAGCTTTCTTT.